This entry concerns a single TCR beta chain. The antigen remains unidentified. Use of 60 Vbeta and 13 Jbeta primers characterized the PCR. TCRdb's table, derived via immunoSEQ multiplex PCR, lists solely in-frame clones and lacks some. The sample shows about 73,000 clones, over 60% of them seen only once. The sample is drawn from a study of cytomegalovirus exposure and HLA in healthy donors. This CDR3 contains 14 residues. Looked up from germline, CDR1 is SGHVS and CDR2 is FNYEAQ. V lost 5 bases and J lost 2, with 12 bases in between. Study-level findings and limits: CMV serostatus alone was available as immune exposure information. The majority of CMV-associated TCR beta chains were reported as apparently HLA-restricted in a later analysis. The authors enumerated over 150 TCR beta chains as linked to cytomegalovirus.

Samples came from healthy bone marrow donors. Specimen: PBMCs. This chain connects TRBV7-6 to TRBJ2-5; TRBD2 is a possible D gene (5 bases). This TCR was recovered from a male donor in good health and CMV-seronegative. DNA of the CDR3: TGTGCCAGCAGCGTGAGCGGATCTCAAGAGACCCAGTACTTC. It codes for CASSVSGSQETQYF.